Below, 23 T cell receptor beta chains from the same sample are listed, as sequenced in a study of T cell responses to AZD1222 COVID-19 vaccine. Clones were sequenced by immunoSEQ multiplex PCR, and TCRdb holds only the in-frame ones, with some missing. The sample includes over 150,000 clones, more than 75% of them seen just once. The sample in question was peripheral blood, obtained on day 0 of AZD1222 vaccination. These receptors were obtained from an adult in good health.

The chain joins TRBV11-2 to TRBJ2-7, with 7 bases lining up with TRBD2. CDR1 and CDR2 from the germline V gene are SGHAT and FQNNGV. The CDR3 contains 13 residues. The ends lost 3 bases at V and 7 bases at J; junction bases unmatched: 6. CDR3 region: CASSFRGEGEQYF. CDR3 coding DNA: TGTGCCAGCAGCTTTCGGGGGGAGGGGGAGCAGTACTTC.

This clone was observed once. The CDR3 coding sequence is TGTGCCAGCTCATCCACACAGGGATACACTGAAGCTTTCTTT. Protein: CASSSTQGYTEAFF. The V and J genes are TRBV18 and TRBJ1-1, with D possibly matching TRBD1 (6 bases). CDR1 is KGHSH, CDR2 LQKENI, per germline. V shed 5 bases and J shed 3 bases, with 13 bases lying between them. The CDR3 sequence is 14 residues long.

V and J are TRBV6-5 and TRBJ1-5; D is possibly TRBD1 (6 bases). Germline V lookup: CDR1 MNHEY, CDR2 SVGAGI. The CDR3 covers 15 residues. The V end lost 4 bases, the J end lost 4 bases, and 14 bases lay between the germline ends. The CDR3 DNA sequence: TGTGCCAGCAGTTGGGTGGACAGTCTGAATCAGCCCCAGCATTTT. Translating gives CASSWVDSLNQPQHF.

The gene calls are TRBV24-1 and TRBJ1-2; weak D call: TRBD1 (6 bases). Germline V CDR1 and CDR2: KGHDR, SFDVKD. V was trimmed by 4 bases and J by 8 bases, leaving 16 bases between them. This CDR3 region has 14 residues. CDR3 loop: CATSDYTGWGGYTF. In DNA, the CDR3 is TGTGCCACCAGTGACTACACAGGGTGGGGCGGCTACACCTTC.

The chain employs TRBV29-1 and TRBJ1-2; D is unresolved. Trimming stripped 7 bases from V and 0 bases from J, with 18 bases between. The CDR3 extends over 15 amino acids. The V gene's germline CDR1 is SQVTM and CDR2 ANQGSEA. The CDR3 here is CSAALGGRPNYGYTF. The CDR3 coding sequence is TGCAGCGCCGCCCTAGGAGGCAGACCTAACTATGGCTACACCTTC.

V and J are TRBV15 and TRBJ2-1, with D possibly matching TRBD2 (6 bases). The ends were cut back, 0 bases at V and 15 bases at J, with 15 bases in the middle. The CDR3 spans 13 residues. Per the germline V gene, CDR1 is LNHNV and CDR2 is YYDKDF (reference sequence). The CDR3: CATSRDRWEDPFF. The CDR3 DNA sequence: TGTGCCACCAGCAGAGATCGATGGGAGGATCCGTTCTTC.

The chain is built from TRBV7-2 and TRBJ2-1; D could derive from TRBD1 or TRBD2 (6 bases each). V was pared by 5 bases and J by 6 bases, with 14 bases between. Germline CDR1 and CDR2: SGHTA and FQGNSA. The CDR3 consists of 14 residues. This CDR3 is CASSPGGRPNEQFF. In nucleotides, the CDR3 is TGTGCCAGCAGCCCCGGGGGCAGGCCCAATGAGCAGTTCTTC.

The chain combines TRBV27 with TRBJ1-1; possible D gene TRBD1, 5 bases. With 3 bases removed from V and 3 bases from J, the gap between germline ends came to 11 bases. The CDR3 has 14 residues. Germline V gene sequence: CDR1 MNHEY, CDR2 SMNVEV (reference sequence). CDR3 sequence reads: CASSLITGHTEAFF. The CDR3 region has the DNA TGTGCCAGCAGTTTGATTACGGGGCACACTGAAGCTTTCTTT.

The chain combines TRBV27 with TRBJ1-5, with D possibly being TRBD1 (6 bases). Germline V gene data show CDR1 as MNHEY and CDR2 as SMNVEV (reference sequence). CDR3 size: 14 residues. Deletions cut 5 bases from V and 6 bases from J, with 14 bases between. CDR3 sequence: CASSRRGPLQPQHF. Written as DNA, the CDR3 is TGTGCCAGCAGTCGCAGGGGACCTCTTCAGCCCCAGCATTTT.

For the CDR3, the DNA is TGCGCCAGCAGCGTGAAGGGCTTTGAAGCTTTCTTT. It is translated as CASSVKGFEAFF. This chain links TRBV5-1 with TRBJ1-1, with unresolved D. CDR3 length: 12 residues. Germline assignment: CDR1 SGHRS and CDR2 YFSETQ. V lost 4 bases and J 7 bases, leaving 11 bases between the germline ends.

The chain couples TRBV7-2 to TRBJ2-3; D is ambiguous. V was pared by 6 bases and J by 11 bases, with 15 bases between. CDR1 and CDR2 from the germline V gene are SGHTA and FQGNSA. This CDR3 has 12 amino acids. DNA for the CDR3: TGTGCCAGCAGACCGGCGGAGTTGAGGCAGTATTTT. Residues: CASRPAELRQYF.

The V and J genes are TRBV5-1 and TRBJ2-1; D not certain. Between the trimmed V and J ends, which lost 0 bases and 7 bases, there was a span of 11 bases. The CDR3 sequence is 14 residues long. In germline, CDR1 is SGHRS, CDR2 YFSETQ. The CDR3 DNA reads TGCGCCAGCAGCTTGGTTATAGCTGGGAATGAGCAGTTCTTC. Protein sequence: CASSLVIAGNEQFF. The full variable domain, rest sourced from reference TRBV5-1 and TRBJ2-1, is KAGVTQTPRYLIKTRGQQVTLSCSPISGHRSVSWYQQTPGQGLQFLFEYFSETQRNKGNFPGRFSGRQFSNSRSEMNVSTLELGDSALYLCASSLVIAGNEQFFGPGTRLTVL.

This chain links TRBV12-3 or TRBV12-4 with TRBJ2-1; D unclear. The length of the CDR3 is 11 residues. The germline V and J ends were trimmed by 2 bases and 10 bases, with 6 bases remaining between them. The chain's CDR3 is CASSLRGEQFF. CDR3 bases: TGTGCCAGCAGTTTAAGAGGCGAGCAGTTCTTC.

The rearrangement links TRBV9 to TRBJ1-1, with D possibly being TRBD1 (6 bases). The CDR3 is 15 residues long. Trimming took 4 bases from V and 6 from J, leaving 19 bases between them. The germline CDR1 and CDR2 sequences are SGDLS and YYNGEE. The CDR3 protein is CASSPSGTGRAEAFF. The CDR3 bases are TGTGCCAGCAGCCCTTCGGGCACAGGGAGGGCTGAAGCTTTCTTT.

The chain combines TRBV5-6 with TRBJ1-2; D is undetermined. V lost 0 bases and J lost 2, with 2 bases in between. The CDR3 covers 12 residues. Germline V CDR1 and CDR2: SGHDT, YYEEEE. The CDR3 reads CASSLDNYGYTF. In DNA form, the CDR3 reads TGTGCCAGCAGCTTGGACAACTATGGCTACACCTTC.

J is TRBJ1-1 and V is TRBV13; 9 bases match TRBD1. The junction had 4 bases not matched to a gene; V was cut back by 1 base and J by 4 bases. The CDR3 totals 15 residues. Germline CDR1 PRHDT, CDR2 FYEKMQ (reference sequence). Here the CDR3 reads CASSLAGQGITEAFF. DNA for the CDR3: TGTGCCAGCAGCTTAGCAGGACAGGGGATCACTGAAGCTTTCTTT.

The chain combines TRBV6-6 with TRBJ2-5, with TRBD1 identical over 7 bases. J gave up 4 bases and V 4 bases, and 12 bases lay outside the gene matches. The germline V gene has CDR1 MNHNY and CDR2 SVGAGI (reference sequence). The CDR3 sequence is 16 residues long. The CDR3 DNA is TGTGCCAGCAGTTCCCCCCCAGGGGGTAGGGTAGAGACCCAGTACTTC. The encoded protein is CASSSPPGGRVETQYF.

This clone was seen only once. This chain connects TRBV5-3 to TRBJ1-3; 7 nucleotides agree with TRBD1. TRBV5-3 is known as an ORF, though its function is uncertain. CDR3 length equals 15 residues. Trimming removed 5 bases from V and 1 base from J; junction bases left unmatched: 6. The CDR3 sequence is CARRRDRPSGNTIYF. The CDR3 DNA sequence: TGTGCCAGAAGACGGGACAGACCTTCTGGAAACACCATATATTTT.

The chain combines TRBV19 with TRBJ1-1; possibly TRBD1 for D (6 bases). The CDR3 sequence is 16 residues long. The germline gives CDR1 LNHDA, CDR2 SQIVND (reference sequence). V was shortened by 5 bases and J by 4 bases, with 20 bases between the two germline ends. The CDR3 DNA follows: TGTGCCAGTAGTCAGCTTTGGCACAGGGAGGGCACTGAAGCTTTCTTT. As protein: CASSQLWHREGTEAFF.

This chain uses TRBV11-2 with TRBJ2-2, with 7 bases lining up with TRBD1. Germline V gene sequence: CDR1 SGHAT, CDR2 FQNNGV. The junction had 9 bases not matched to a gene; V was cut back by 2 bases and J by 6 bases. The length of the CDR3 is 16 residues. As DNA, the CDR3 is TGTGCCAGCAGCTTAATGCTGACAGGGTATGCCGGGGAGCTGTTTTTT. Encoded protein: CASSLMLTGYAGELFF. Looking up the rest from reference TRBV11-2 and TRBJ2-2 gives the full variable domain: EAGVAQSPRYKIIEKRQSVAFWCNPISGHATLYWYQQILGQGPKLLIQFQNNGVVDDSQLPKDRFSAERLKGVDSTLKIQPAKLEDSAVYLCASSLMLTGYAGELFFGEGSRLTVL.

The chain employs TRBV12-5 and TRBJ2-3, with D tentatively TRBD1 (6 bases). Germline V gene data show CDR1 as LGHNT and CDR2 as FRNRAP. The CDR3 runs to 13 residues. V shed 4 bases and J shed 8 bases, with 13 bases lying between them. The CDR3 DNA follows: TGTGCTAGTGGTTCCTCCGGGACACCTACGCAGTATTTT. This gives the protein CASGSSGTPTQYF.

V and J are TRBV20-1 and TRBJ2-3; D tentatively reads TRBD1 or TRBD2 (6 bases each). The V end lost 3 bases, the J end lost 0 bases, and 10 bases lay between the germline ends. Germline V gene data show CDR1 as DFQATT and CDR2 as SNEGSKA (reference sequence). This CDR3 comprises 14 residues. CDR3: CSASWGASTDTQYF. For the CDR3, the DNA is TGCAGTGCTAGTTGGGGGGCCAGCACAGATACGCAGTATTTT.

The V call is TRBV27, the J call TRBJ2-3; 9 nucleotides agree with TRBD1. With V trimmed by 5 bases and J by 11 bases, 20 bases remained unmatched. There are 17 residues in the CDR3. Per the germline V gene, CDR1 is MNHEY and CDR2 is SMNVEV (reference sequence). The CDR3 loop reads CASSINLQGAAVVRQYF. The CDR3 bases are TGTGCCAGCAGTATCAATTTACAGGGGGCGGCCGTGGTTAGGCAGTATTTT.